Listed below are T cell receptor beta chains from one sample, sequenced in a study of T cell repertoires in cytomegalovirus infection. TCRdb used MiXCR to reprocess the reads, holding one entry per CDR3 protein. The sample yields more than 400,000 distinct CDR3 sequences, about 26% seen once. Sequencing used PBMCs. The receptors derive from a human donor in good health (CMV status not recorded). Some clones in this sample may be carry-over from other donors' samples. Both conserved end residues are part of each CDR3. The order of the fields is D gene, J gene, clone size, V gene, CDR3 DNA, CDR3 protein. D genes are given only for firm matches. Clone size is not always given. Where it is, it says once, few, many or a class for expanded clones.

>TRBD2|TRBJ2-3|few|TRBV7-2
TGTGCCAGCAGATTAGCGGGAGGACCCACAGATACGCAGTATTTT
CASRLAGGPTDTQYF
>.|TRBJ1-2|.|TRBV18
TGTGCCAGCTCACCCGCCGGGGACCCCTATGGCTACACCTTC
CASSPAGDPYGYTF
>.|TRBJ2-1|few|TRBV19
TGTGCCACCTCGACCCTCAATGAGCAGTTCTTC
CATSTLNEQFF
>.|TRBJ1-1|.|TRBV2
TGTGCCAACCCCGGGGAGGGGCGAGGGGCAAACACTGAAGCTTTCTTT
CANPGEGRGANTEAFF
>.|TRBJ2-5|.|TRBV11-3
TGTGCCAGCAGCACTGGGGGTATCGAGACCCAGTACTTC
CASSTGGIETQYF
>.|TRBJ1-1|.|TRBV20-1
TGCAGTGCTAGAGTTCCCCGAGGTCGTAGCACTGAAGCTTTCTTT
CSARVPRGRSTEAFF
>TRBD1|TRBJ1-5|many|TRBV7-2
TGTGCCAGCAGCTTAGGACAGGGGACGCAGCCCCAGCATTTT
CASSLGQGTQPQHF
>.|TRBJ1-2|.|TRBV6-6
TGTGCCAGCAGTTACCCCGACAGCGCGTCGGAGGGCGGCTACACCTTC
CASSYPDSASEGGYTF
>TRBD1|TRBJ2-1|many|TRBV7-2
TGTGCCAGCAGCAGCAGGGGGCCGGGTGAGCAGTTCTTC
CASSSRGPGEQFF
>.|TRBJ2-2|few|TRBV10-2
TGCGCCAGCCAGGGGCTAGCCAACACCGGGGAGCTGTTTTTT
CASQGLANTGELFF
>TRBD2|TRBJ2-1|few|TRBV6-2/TRBV6-3
TGTGCCAGCAGAACCCCAGCGGGAGGGATGACTGAGCAGTTCTTC
CASRTPAGGMTEQFF
>TRBD2|TRBJ2-1|.|TRBV27
TGTGCCAGCAGTCCCGGGACTAGGGGCCTTTTGGAGCAGTTCTTC
CASSPGTRGLLEQFF
>.|TRBJ2-7|many|TRBV7-2
TGTGCCAGCAGCTTAGACGGGTTTTACGAGCAGTACTTC
CASSLDGFYEQYF
>.|TRBJ2-5|once|TRBV28
TGTGCCAGCAGTTTACAAGGGCCCGGAGAGACCCAGTACTTC
CASSLQGPGETQYF
>.|TRBJ2-2|.|TRBV27
TGTGCCAGCAGTTTAGTATCGGTGCCAGGGAGTACCGGGGAGCTGTTTTTT
CASSLVSVPGSTGELFF
>.|TRBJ2-7|.|TRBV7-4
TGTGCCAGCAGCTTAGCAACAGGGAAAAGCTACGAGCAGTACTTC
CASSLATGKSYEQYF
>TRBD2|TRBJ2-7|.|TRBV28
TGTGCCAGTACTAGCGGGAGGGCCTACGAGCAGTACTTC
CASTSGRAYEQYF
>TRBD1|TRBJ1-3|few|TRBV3-1
TGTGCCAGCAGCCAGATGAGAGACAGGGCCTCGGGCACCATATATTTT
CASSQMRDRASGTIYF
>.|TRBJ2-7|many|TRBV7-6
TGTGCCAGCAGCTTAACCGGGTACAACGAGCAGTACTTC
CASSLTGYNEQYF
>.|TRBJ1-1|.|TRBV4-1
TGCGCCAGCAGCCAAGGTCAGAGGACCCCGAACACTGAAGCTTTCTTT
CASSQGQRTPNTEAFF
>TRBD1|TRBJ1-4|.|TRBV11-2
TGTGCCAGCAGCTGGACAGGGTACGAAAAACTGTTTTTT
CASSWTGYEKLFF
>.|TRBJ2-7|.|TRBV6-2/TRBV6-3
TGTGCCAGCAGTTGGTCATTGATTTACGAGCAGTACTTC
CASSWSLIYEQYF
>.|TRBJ1-6|once|TRBV7-2
TGTGCCAGCAGCTTAGCGGTCGGGACAAGGGTTGGCTCCTATAATTCACCCCTCCACTTT
CASSLAVGTRVGSYNSPLHF
>.|TRBJ2-2|many|TRBV11-2
TGTGCCAGCAGCACAGGGGGGGAGCTGTTTTTT
CASSTGGELFF
>.|TRBJ2-5|.|TRBV19
TGTGCCAGTAGTCACCAGGGGTCGCTTCGGGAGACCCAGTACTTC
CASSHQGSLRETQYF
>TRBD2|TRBJ2-3|.|TRBV6-5
TGTGCCAGCAGTCCATATAGCGGGAGGGCGGGCACAGATACGCAGTATTTT
CASSPYSGRAGTDTQYF
>.|TRBJ1-4|many|TRBV7-8
TGTGCCAGCGGAGAACCTGCAACTAATGAAAAACTGTTTTTT
CASGEPATNEKLFF
>.|TRBJ2-5|few|TRBV6-5
TGTGCCAGCAGTCGGACGGCACAATTGGAGACCCAGTACTTC
CASSRTAQLETQYF
>.|TRBJ1-1|.|TRBV28
TGTGCCAGCAGGAGTTCTAGGCGATACACTGAAGCTTTCTTT
CASRSSRRYTEAFF
>TRBD2|TRBJ2-3|.|TRBV5-6
TGTGCCAGCAGCGATCTACTAGCGGGAGGCGCAGATACGCAGTATTTT
CASSDLLAGGADTQYF
>TRBD2|TRBJ2-5|.|TRBV30
TGTGCCTGGAGTGTAGGGGCGGGGGGCCAAGAGACCCAGTACTTC
CAWSVGAGGQETQYF
>.|TRBJ2-3|.|TRBV10-3
TGTGCCATCAGTGAAATCAGTCAATTAGATACGCAGTATTTT
CAISEISQLDTQYF
>.|TRBJ2-5|.|TRBV28
TGTGCCAGCAGTCTACCCCTCTCCGAGACCCAGTACTTC
CASSLPLSETQYF
>TRBD1|TRBJ1-1|few|TRBV7-6
TGTGCCAGCAGCTACGGACAGGGGAACACTGAAGCTTTCTTT
CASSYGQGNTEAFF
>.|TRBJ2-3|many|TRBV7-8
TGTGCCAGCAGCTTAGCCCCGGGGGTCGCAGATACGCAGTATTTT
CASSLAPGVADTQYF
>TRBD1|TRBJ1-1|few|TRBV5-1
TGCGCCAGCAGCCAGGGACAGGGGACGGGTGAAGCTTTCTTT
CASSQGQGTGEAFF
>.|TRBJ1-1|few|TRBV5-6
TGTGCCAGCAGCTTGCAGGGTACGCGGAAAGCTTTCTTT
CASSLQGTRKAFF
>TRBD2|TRBJ2-7|once|TRBV28
TGTGCCAGCAGCACTAGCGGGAGAGACTCCTACGAGCAGTACTTC
CASSTSGRDSYEQYF
>.|TRBJ1-1|many|TRBV7-2
TGTGCCAGCAGCTATACTGGGGGGGGCACTGAAGCTTTCTTT
CASSYTGGGTEAFF
>.|TRBJ2-5|few|TRBV11-3
TGTGCCAGCAGCTTGACGGCGTGGGAGACCCAGTACTTC
CASSLTAWETQYF
>TRBD2|TRBJ2-3|many|TRBV7-6
TGTGCCAGCAGCTTAGTCGTTGCGGCGGGAGGCAGCACAGATACGCAGTATTTT
CASSLVVAAGGSTDTQYF
>.|TRBJ1-6|.|TRBV7-9
TGTGCCAGCAGCGACGCCGCGGCCGTGAGTAATTCACCCCTCCACTTT
CASSDAAAVSNSPLHF
>.|TRBJ1-1|few|TRBV12-3/TRBV12-4
TGTGCCAGCAGTCGGCCGAGACAAACGACTGAAGCTTTCTTT
CASSRPRQTTEAFF
>TRBD2|TRBJ2-1|.|TRBV19
TGTGCCAGTAGTATAAACACAGGGTTTGCAGCGGGAGCGTATGAGCAGTTCTTC
CASSINTGFAAGAYEQFF
>.|TRBJ2-2|few|TRBV6-2/TRBV6-3
TGTGCCAGCAGCCGGAAACAATCCACCGGGGAGCTGTTTTTT
CASSRKQSTGELFF
>TRBD2|TRBJ2-7|medium-sized|TRBV7-8
TGTGCCAGCAGCTTAGGGACTAGCGGGAGCGAGCAGTACTTC
CASSLGTSGSEQYF
>.|TRBJ1-2|few|TRBV7-6
TGTGCCAGCAGCTTATCCGCCCAGGCTAACTATGGCTACACCTTC
CASSLSAQANYGYTF
>TRBD2|TRBJ2-1|.|TRBV19
TGTGCCAGTAGTATGGCAGCGGGAGCGTCCTACAATGAGCAGTTCTTC
CASSMAAGASYNEQFF
>TRBD2|TRBJ2-5|.|TRBV12-3/TRBV12-4
TGTGCCAGCAGTTTAGAGACTAGCGCTCAAGAGACCCAGTACTTC
CASSLETSAQETQYF
>.|TRBJ1-1|.|TRBV12-3/TRBV12-4
TGTGCCAGCAGTTTGAAACCGAACACTGAAGCTTTCTTT
CASSLKPNTEAFF
>.|TRBJ2-2|many|TRBV25-1
TGTGCCAGCAGTCCTAAATACACCGGGGAGCTGTTTTTT
CASSPKYTGELFF
>TRBD2|TRBJ2-3|.|TRBV15
TGTGCCACCACTAGTGGGCTAGCGGGAGATACGCAGTATTTT
CATTSGLAGDTQYF